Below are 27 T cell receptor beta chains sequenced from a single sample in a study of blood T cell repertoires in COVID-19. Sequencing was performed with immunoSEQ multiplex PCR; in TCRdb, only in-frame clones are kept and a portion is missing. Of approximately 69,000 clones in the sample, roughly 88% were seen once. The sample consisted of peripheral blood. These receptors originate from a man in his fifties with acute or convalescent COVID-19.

The CDR3 coding sequence is TGCGCCAGCAGCCAACAAATTACAGGGAACACTGAAGCTTTCTTT. Amino acids: CASSQQITGNTEAFF. The V call is TRBV5-1, the J call TRBJ1-1; perhaps TRBD1 as D (5 bases). The CDR3 is 15 amino acids. Germline CDR1 reads SGHRS; CDR2 reads YFSETQ. V lost 4 bases and J 1 base, leaving 14 bases between the germline ends. Looking up the rest from reference TRBV5-1 and TRBJ1-1 gives the full variable domain: KAGVTQTPRYLIKTRGQQVTLSCSPISGHRSVSWYQQTPGQGLQFLFEYFSETQRNKGNFPGRFSGRQFSNSRSEMNVSTLELGDSALYLCASSQQITGNTEAFFGQGTRLTVV.

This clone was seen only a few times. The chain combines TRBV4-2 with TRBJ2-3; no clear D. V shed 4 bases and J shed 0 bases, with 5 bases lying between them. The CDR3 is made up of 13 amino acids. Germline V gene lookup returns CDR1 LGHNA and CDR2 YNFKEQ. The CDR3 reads CASSPSSTDTQYF. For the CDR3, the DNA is TGTGCCAGCAGCCCCTCTAGCACAGATACGCAGTATTTT.

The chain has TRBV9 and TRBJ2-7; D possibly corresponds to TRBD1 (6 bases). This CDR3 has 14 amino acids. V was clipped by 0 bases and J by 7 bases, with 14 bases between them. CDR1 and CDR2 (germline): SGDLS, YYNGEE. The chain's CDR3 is CASSVGTGLGEQYF. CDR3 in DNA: TGTGCCAGCAGCGTAGGCACAGGGTTGGGGGAGCAGTACTTC.

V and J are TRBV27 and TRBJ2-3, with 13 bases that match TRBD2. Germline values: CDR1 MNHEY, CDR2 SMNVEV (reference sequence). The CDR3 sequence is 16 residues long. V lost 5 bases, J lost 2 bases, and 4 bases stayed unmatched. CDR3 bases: TGTGCCAGCAGTCTCGGGACTAGCGGGGCCACAGATACGCAGTATTTT. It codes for CASSLGTSGATDTQYF.

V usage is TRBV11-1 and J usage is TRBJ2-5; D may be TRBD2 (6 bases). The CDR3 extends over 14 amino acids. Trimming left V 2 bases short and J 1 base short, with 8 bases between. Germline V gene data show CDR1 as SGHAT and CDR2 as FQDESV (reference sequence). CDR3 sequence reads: CASSLRTTQETQYF. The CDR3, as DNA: TGTGCCAGCAGCTTACGGACTACCCAAGAGACCCAGTACTTC.

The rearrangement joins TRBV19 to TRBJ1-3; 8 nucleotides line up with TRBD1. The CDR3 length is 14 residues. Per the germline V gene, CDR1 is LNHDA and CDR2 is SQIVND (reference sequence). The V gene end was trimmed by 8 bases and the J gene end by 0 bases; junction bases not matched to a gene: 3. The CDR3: CASGTGGSGNTIYF. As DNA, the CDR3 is TGTGCCAGTGGAACAGGGGGCTCTGGAAACACCATATATTTT.

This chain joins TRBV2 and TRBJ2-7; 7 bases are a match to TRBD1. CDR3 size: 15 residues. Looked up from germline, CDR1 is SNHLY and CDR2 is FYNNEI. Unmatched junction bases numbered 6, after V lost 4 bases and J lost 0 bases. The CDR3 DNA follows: TGTGCCAGCAGTGGCCCGGGACAGCTCTCCTACGAGCAGTACTTC. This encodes CASSGPGQLSYEQYF. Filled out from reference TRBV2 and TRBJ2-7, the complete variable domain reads EPEVTQTPSHQVTQMGQEVILRCVPISNHLYFYWYRQILGQKVEFLVSFYNNEISEKSEIFDDQFSVERPDGSNFTLKIRSTKLEDSAMYFCASSGPGQLSYEQYFGPGTRLTVT.

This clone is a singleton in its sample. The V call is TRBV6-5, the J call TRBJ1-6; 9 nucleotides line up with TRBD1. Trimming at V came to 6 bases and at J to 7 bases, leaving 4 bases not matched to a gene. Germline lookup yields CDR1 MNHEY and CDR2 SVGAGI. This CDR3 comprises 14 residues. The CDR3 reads CASSAGTGNSPLHF. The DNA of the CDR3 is TGTGCCAGCAGCGCCGGGACAGGGAATTCACCCCTCCACTTT.

The CDR3 protein is CASSVTPSGLQPRGTDTQYF. DNA of the CDR3: TGTGCCAGCAGCGTCACCCCTAGCGGACTCCAACCAAGGGGCACAGATACGCAGTATTTT. The chain couples TRBV9 to TRBJ2-3, with TRBD2 matching 7 bases. Unmatched junction bases numbered 19, after V lost 2 bases and J lost 1 base. Germline V CDR1 and CDR2: SGDLS, YYNGEE. There are 20 residues in the CDR3.

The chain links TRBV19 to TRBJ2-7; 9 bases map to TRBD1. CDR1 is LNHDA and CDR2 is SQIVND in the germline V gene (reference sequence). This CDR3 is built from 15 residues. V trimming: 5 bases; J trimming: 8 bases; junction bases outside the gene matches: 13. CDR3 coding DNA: TGTGCCAGTAGTCCCTCTACAGGGGGCCCCTTCAAGCAGTACTTC. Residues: CASSPSTGGPFKQYF.

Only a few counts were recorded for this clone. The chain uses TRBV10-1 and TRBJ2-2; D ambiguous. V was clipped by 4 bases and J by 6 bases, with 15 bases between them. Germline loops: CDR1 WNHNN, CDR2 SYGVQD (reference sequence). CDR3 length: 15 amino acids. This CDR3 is CASSARGPAPGELFF. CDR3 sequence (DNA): TGCGCCAGCAGTGCCCGTGGGCCTGCCCCCGGGGAGCTGTTTTTT.

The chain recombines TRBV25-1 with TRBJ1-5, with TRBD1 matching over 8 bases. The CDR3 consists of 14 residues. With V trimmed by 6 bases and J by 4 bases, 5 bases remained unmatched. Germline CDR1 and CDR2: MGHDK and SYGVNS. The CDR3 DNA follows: TGTGCCAGCAGCCTGACAGGGGCTAATCAGCCCCAGCATTTT. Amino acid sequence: CASSLTGANQPQHF.

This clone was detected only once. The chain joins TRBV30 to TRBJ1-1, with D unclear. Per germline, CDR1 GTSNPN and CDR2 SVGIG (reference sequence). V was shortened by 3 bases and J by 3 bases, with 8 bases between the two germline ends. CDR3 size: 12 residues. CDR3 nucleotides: TGTGCCTGGAGATCACTAGACACTGAAGCTTTCTTT. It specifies CAWRSLDTEAFF. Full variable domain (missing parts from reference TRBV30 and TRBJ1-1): SQTIHQWPATLVQPVGSPLSLECTVEGTSNPNLYWYRQAAGRGLQLLFYSVGIGQISSEVPQNLSASRPQDRQFILSSKKLLLSDSGFYLCAWRSLDTEAFFGQGTRLTVV.

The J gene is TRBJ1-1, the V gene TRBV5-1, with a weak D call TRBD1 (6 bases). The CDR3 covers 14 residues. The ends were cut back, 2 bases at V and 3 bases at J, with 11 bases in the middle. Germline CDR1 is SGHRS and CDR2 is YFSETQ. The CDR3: CASSLTGRYTEAFF. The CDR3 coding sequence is TGCGCCAGCAGCTTAACAGGGCGGTACACTGAAGCTTTCTTT.

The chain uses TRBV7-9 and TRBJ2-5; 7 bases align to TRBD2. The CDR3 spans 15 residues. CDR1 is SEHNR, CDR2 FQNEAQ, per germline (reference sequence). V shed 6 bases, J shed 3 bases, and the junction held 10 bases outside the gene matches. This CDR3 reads CASRGSGSKKETQYF. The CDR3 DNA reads TGTGCCAGCAGGGGTAGCGGGTCAAAAAAAGAGACCCAGTACTTC.

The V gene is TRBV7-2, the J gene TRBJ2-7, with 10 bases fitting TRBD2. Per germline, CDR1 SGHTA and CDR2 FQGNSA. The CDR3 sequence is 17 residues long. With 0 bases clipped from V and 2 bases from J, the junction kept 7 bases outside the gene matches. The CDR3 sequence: CASSLASGGPSTYEQYF. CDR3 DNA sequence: TGTGCCAGCAGCTTAGCTAGCGGGGGGCCCAGTACCTACGAGCAGTACTTC.

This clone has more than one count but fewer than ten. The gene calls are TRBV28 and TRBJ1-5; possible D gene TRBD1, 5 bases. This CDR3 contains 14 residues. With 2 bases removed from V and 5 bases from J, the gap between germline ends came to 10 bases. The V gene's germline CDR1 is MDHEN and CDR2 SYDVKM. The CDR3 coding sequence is TGTGCCAGCAGTTTAGCATTAGGGGATCAGCCCCAGCATTTT. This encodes CASSLALGDQPQHF.

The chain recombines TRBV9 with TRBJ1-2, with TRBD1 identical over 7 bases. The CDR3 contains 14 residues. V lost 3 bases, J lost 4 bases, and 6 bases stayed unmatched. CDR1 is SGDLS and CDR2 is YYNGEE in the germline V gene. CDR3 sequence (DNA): TGTGCCAGCAGCGGGACACAGGGGATCTATGGCTACACCTTC. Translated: CASSGTQGIYGYTF. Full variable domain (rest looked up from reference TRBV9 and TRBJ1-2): DSGVTQTPKHLITATGQRVTLRCSPRSGDLSVYWYQQSLDQGLQFLIQYYNGEERAKGNILERFSAQQFPDLHSELNLSSLELGDSALYFCASSGTQGIYGYTFGSGTRLTVV.

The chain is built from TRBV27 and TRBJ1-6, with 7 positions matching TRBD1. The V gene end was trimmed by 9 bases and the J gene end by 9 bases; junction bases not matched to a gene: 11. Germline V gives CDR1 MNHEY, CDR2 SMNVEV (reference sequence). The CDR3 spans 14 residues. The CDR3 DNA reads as TGTGCCAGTAGGGACCGACAGGGAAGTTCACCCCTCCACTTT. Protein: CASRDRQGSSPLHF.

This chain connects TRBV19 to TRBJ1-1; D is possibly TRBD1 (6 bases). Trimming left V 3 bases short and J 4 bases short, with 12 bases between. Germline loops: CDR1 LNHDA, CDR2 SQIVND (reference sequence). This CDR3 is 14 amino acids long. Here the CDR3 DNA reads TGTGCCAGTAGTATGGGGGGGCTTGGCACTGAAGCTTTCTTT. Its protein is CASSMGGLGTEAFF.

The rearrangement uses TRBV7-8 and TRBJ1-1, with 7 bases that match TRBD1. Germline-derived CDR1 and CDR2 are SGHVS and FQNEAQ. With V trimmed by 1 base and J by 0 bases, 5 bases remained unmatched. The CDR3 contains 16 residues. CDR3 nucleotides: TGTGCCAGCAGCTTAGTGGAGGGGGCCGTGAACACTGAAGCTTTCTTT. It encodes CASSLVEGAVNTEAFF.

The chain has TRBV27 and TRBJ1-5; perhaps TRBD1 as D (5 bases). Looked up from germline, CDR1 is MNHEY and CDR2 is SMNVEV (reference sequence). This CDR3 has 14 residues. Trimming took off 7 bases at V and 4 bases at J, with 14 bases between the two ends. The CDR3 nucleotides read TGTGCCAGCAAGGGGAACACTGAAAATCAGCCCCAGCATTTT. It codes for CASKGNTENQPQHF.

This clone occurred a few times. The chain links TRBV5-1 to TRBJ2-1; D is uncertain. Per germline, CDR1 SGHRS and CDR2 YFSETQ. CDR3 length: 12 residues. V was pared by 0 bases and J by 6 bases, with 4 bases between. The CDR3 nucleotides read TGCGCCAGCAGCTTGGTTCTCAATGAGCAGTTCTTC. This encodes CASSLVLNEQFF.

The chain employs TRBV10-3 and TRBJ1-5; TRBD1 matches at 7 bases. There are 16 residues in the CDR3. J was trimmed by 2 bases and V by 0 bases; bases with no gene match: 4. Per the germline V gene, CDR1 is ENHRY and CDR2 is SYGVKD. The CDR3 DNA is TGTGCCATCAGTGAGTCAGGGGGCGTCGGCAATCAGCCCCAGCATTTT. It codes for CAISESGGVGNQPQHF.

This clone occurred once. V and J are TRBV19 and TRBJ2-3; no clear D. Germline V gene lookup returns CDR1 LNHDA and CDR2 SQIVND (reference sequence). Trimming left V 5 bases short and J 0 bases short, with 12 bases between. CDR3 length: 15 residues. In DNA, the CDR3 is TGTGCCAGTAGTCCATACTTAGCTAGCACAGATACGCAGTATTTT. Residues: CASSPYLASTDTQYF.

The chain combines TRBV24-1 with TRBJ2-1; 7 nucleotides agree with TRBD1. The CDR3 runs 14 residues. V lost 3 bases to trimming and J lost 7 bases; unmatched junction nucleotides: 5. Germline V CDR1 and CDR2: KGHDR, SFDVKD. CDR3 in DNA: TGTGCCACCAGTGATCAACAGGGGAGAAATGAGCAGTTCTTC. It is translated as CATSDQQGRNEQFF.

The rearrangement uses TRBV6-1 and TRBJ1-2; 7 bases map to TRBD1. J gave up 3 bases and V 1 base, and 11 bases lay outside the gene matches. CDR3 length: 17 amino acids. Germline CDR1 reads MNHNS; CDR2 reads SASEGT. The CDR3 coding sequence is TGTGCCAGCAGTGAAGTGATCAGGGGGAGCAGTGACTATGGCTACACCTTC. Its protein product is CASSEVIRGSSDYGYTF.